This T cell receptor beta chain is from a study of T-cell reconstitution after alpha-beta-depleted transplantation in children. Study observations and caveats: Expanded clones from the graft, numbering several hundred, reportedly supplied alpha-beta T cells about two months after transplant. Fresh T-cell production supplied most of the T-cell counts and diversity seen one year after transplant. Recipient T cells and thymic progenitors that survived were the source of the high TCRbeta diversity seen at day 60 in some patients.

Germline V gene sequence: CDR1 SGHDN, CDR2 FVKESK. The CDR3 loop spans 17 amino acids. Trimming cost V 3 bases and J 2 bases, with 20 bases left between them. On this clonotype: Its antigen is not identified.

Preparation of the TCRbeta library involved a method that used unique molecular identifiers. From the PCR reads, TCRdb called clonotypes with MiXCR, one entry per CDR3 protein. Of fewer than 550,000 distinct CDR3 sequences detected, roughly an eighth appear once; the ten largest clones hold about 14%. This receptor was taken from a female patient aged 2-15 years who had a stem cell transplant for aplastic anemia, so the T cells may come from the graft donor. The J gene is TRBJ2-7, the V gene TRBV14; D is ambiguous. Source: PBMCs, mostly from graft donor cells, taken 180 days after TCRalphabeta/CD19-depleted stem cell transplant. CDR3 residues: CASSQVQQTRAPYEQYF. The CDR3 nucleotides read TGTGCCAGCAGCCAGGTCCAACAAACACGTGCTCCCTACGAGCAGTACTTC.